Listed below are T cell receptor beta chains from one sample, sequenced in a study of Graves' ophthalmopathy and Graves' hyperthyroidism. Via MiXCR, TCRdb re-called the multiplex PCR reads, giving one row per CDR3 protein. The sample includes hundreds of thousands of distinct CDR3 sequences, 35% to 45% of them seen just once. Sample: peripheral blood. All receptors derive from an adult man with Graves' ophthalmopathy. Both conserved end residues are part of each CDR3. The order of the fields is clone size, D gene, J gene, V gene, CDR3 DNA, CDR3 protein. A D gene is named only where the DNA matches it firmly. Clone size, where shown, is once, few, many, or a class for clones that have expanded.

clone_size: .
d_call: .
j_call: TRBJ1-2
v_call: TRBV10-3
cdr3_nt: TGTGCCATCAGTGAGTCAGGGGCGAGGAACTATGGCTACACCTTC
cdr3_aa: CAISESGARNYGYTF

clone_size: .
d_call: TRBD1
j_call: TRBJ1-2
v_call: TRBV20-1
cdr3_nt: TGCAGTGCTGATGCAAGACCAGATACAGGGGTTTATGGCTACACCTTC
cdr3_aa: CSADARPDTGVYGYTF

clone_size: .
d_call: TRBD1
j_call: TRBJ2-2
v_call: TRBV9
cdr3_nt: TGTGCCAGCAGCCTCGGGACAGGGCTCGGCGGGGAGCTGTTTTTT
cdr3_aa: CASSLGTGLGGELFF

clone_size: .
d_call: .
j_call: TRBJ1-1
v_call: TRBV2
cdr3_nt: TGTGCCACCGTTGGGGCCCAAGGCACTGAAGCTTTCTTT
cdr3_aa: CATVGAQGTEAFF

clone_size: .
d_call: .
j_call: TRBJ1-5
v_call: TRBV11-2
cdr3_nt: TGTGCCAGCAGCTTAGGGGCGTTTCGGCAAGAGACCCAGCATTTT
cdr3_aa: CASSLGAFRQETQHF

clone_size: many
d_call: TRBD1
j_call: TRBJ1-1
v_call: TRBV29-1
cdr3_nt: TGCAGCGTTGAAGTTACAGGGGGCTATAACACTGAAGCTTTCTTT
cdr3_aa: CSVEVTGGYNTEAFF

clone_size: few
d_call: .
j_call: TRBJ1-1
v_call: TRBV4-1
cdr3_nt: TGCGCCAGCAGCCAAGATGGGACCGTGTCGAACACTGAAGCTTTCTTT
cdr3_aa: CASSQDGTVSNTEAFF

clone_size: .
d_call: .
j_call: TRBJ1-4
v_call: TRBV6-2/TRBV6-3
cdr3_nt: TGTGCCACCAGGGGTCCGTCTAATGAAAAACTGTTTTTT
cdr3_aa: CATRGPSNEKLFF

clone_size: many
d_call: .
j_call: TRBJ1-5
v_call: TRBV24-1
cdr3_nt: TGTGCCACCAGTGATTGGGACACCCATCAGCCCCAGCATTTT
cdr3_aa: CATSDWDTHQPQHF

clone_size: few
d_call: .
j_call: TRBJ1-2
v_call: TRBV30
cdr3_nt: TGTGCCTGGAGGTCACAGGTAGCTAACTATGGCTACACCTTC
cdr3_aa: CAWRSQVANYGYTF

clone_size: many
d_call: TRBD1
j_call: TRBJ1-5
v_call: TRBV7-2
cdr3_nt: TGTGCCAGCAGCTTAGCCGGGACAGGGGTTCAGCCCCAGCATTTT
cdr3_aa: CASSLAGTGVQPQHF

clone_size: few
d_call: .
j_call: TRBJ2-7
v_call: TRBV14
cdr3_nt: TGTGCCAGCAGCCCCTTCGGATGGGACACCCAAAACGGGGGCTCCTACGAGCAGTACTTC
cdr3_aa: CASSPFGWDTQNGGSYEQYF

clone_size: .
d_call: .
j_call: TRBJ2-1
v_call: TRBV25-1
cdr3_nt: TGTGCCAGCAGTGAATCCTCGACAAGCGTGTACAATGAGCAGTTCTTC
cdr3_aa: CASSESSTSVYNEQFF

clone_size: .
d_call: .
j_call: TRBJ1-1
v_call: TRBV4-2
cdr3_nt: TGTGCCAGCAGCCAAGAGGTTTGGGGTCGTGAAGCTTTCTTT
cdr3_aa: CASSQEVWGREAFF

clone_size: few
d_call: .
j_call: TRBJ1-1
v_call: TRBV12-5
cdr3_nt: TGTGCTAGTCTTCAGGGTAGATACACTGAAGCTTTCTTT
cdr3_aa: CASLQGRYTEAFF

clone_size: .
d_call: .
j_call: TRBJ2-2
v_call: TRBV12-3/TRBV12-4
cdr3_nt: TGTGCCAGCAGCCCAGGGAGGCTCACCGGGGAGCTGTTTTTT
cdr3_aa: CASSPGRLTGELFF

clone_size: many
d_call: TRBD1
j_call: TRBJ2-7
v_call: TRBV4-2
cdr3_nt: TGTGCCAGCAGCCAGTCCGGACAGGGCTCCGAGCAGTACTTC
cdr3_aa: CASSQSGQGSEQYF

clone_size: few
d_call: .
j_call: TRBJ1-6
v_call: TRBV7-9
cdr3_nt: TGCGCCAGCAGCCCCGACCAAGGGAATAATTCACCCCTCCACTTT
cdr3_aa: CASSPDQGNNSPLHF

clone_size: .
d_call: .
j_call: TRBJ2-3
v_call: TRBV10-3
cdr3_nt: TGTGCCAGCGGTAAGACCACAGATACGCAGTATTTT
cdr3_aa: CASGKTTDTQYF

clone_size: many
d_call: TRBD2
j_call: TRBJ2-7
v_call: TRBV9
cdr3_nt: TGTGCCAGCAGCCAAGACGGGCTAGCGGGACGTCCCGAGGACTTC
cdr3_aa: CASSQDGLAGRPEDF

clone_size: many
d_call: .
j_call: TRBJ1-5
v_call: TRBV24-1
cdr3_nt: TGTGCCACCAGTGATTGGGGGTTTCGGGTTCAGCCCCAGCATTTT
cdr3_aa: CATSDWGFRVQPQHF

clone_size: .
d_call: TRBD1
j_call: TRBJ1-4
v_call: TRBV2
cdr3_nt: TGTGCCAGCCCTGGACAGGGGGCGGCTAATGAAAAACTGTTTTTT
cdr3_aa: CASPGQGAANEKLFF

clone_size: .
d_call: TRBD1
j_call: TRBJ1-1
v_call: TRBV5-5
cdr3_nt: TGTGCCAGCAGCTTGTCACAGGGGGAAGCTTTCTTT
cdr3_aa: CASSLSQGEAFF

clone_size: .
d_call: .
j_call: TRBJ1-6
v_call: TRBV7-2
cdr3_nt: TGTGCCAGCAGTGCTAGGACTAGTGGGTCCTATAATTCACCCCTCCACTTT
cdr3_aa: CASSARTSGSYNSPLHF

clone_size: once
d_call: TRBD2
j_call: TRBJ2-1
v_call: TRBV11-2
cdr3_nt: TGTGCCAGCAGCGAAAGGTCGGTGGTAGCGGGGGGTGAGCAGTTCTTC
cdr3_aa: CASSERSVVAGGEQFF

clone_size: .
d_call: .
j_call: TRBJ1-2
v_call: TRBV15
cdr3_nt: TGTGCCACCAGCCCTCGGACTAGCGGGAACTATGGCTACACCTTC
cdr3_aa: CATSPRTSGNYGYTF

clone_size: many
d_call: TRBD1
j_call: TRBJ2-7
v_call: TRBV19
cdr3_nt: TGTGCCAGTAGTGCCCGGGACAGGGCCTACGAGCAGTACTTC
cdr3_aa: CASSARDRAYEQYF

clone_size: .
d_call: TRBD2
j_call: TRBJ2-7
v_call: TRBV29-1
cdr3_nt: TGCAGCTCCCGGACTAGCTCCTACGAGCAGTACTTC
cdr3_aa: CSSRTSSYEQYF

clone_size: few
d_call: .
j_call: TRBJ1-1
v_call: TRBV6-5
cdr3_nt: TGTGCCAGCAGTTACTCGTCAGGGTTCGAAGCTTTCTTT
cdr3_aa: CASSYSSGFEAFF

clone_size: many
d_call: .
j_call: TRBJ1-1
v_call: TRBV5-8
cdr3_nt: TGTGCCAGCAGCTCGGCAGGACAGTTGAACACTGAAGCTTTCTTT
cdr3_aa: CASSSAGQLNTEAFF

clone_size: many
d_call: .
j_call: TRBJ1-2
v_call: TRBV29-1
cdr3_nt: TGCAGCGCCAAAGGGGGGGTCTATGGCTACACCTTC
cdr3_aa: CSAKGGVYGYTF

clone_size: .
d_call: TRBD2
j_call: TRBJ2-7
v_call: TRBV7-9
cdr3_nt: TGTGCCAGCAGTGAACGGGCGGGAGTGGCATACGAGCAGTACTTC
cdr3_aa: CASSERAGVAYEQYF

clone_size: .
d_call: TRBD1
j_call: TRBJ1-1
v_call: TRBV25-1
cdr3_nt: TGTGCCAGCAGTGAGAGGGAGACAGGGAAGGACACTGAAGCTTTCTTT
cdr3_aa: CASSERETGKDTEAFF

clone_size: few
d_call: .
j_call: TRBJ2-5
v_call: TRBV5-1
cdr3_nt: TGCGCCAGCAGCTCGCCCGAGGGAGGGACCCAGTACTTC
cdr3_aa: CASSSPEGGTQYF

clone_size: .
d_call: .
j_call: TRBJ1-2
v_call: TRBV2
cdr3_nt: TGTGCCAGCGTTGCAGGCGGGACCAACTATGGCTACACCTTC
cdr3_aa: CASVAGGTNYGYTF

clone_size: .
d_call: .
j_call: TRBJ2-5
v_call: TRBV29-1
cdr3_nt: TGCAGCGTTATGTCTGTGCTGGGCACCCAGTACTTC
cdr3_aa: CSVMSVLGTQYF

clone_size: .
d_call: .
j_call: TRBJ1-3
v_call: TRBV29-1
cdr3_nt: TGCAGCTTGGAAGGGGGCTCTGGAAACACCATATATTTT
cdr3_aa: CSLEGGSGNTIYF

clone_size: few
d_call: .
j_call: TRBJ1-2
v_call: TRBV5-1
cdr3_nt: TGCGCCAGCAGCCCCCTCCCAAACTATGGCTACACCTTC
cdr3_aa: CASSPLPNYGYTF

clone_size: few
d_call: TRBD1
j_call: TRBJ2-2
v_call: TRBV5-4
cdr3_nt: TGTGCCAGCAGCCAAGCACCCGACAGGGCTCCTCCGTGGGAGCTGTTTTTT
cdr3_aa: CASSQAPDRAPPWELFF

clone_size: .
d_call: .
j_call: TRBJ1-5
v_call: TRBV4-1
cdr3_nt: TGCGCCAGCAGCCAAGCAGCGCCGGGACTCAATCAGCCCCAGCATTTT
cdr3_aa: CASSQAAPGLNQPQHF

clone_size: many
d_call: TRBD1
j_call: TRBJ1-2
v_call: TRBV19
cdr3_nt: TGTGCCAGTACCATCCGGGACAGCTTCTATGGCTACACCTTC
cdr3_aa: CASTIRDSFYGYTF

clone_size: .
d_call: TRBD1
j_call: TRBJ2-7
v_call: TRBV7-8
cdr3_nt: TGTGCCAGTGACTCTGGACAGGGGAGGCAGTACTTC
cdr3_aa: CASDSGQGRQYF

clone_size: many
d_call: TRBD1
j_call: TRBJ2-2
v_call: TRBV15
cdr3_nt: TGTGCCACCAGCAGAGATCAATGGGACAGGGGCTACACCGGGGAGCTGTTTTTT
cdr3_aa: CATSRDQWDRGYTGELFF

clone_size: few
d_call: .
j_call: TRBJ2-5
v_call: TRBV9
cdr3_nt: TGTGCCAGCAGCCACTCAAGGGGGACCCAGTACTTC
cdr3_aa: CASSHSRGTQYF

clone_size: few
d_call: .
j_call: TRBJ1-4
v_call: TRBV18
cdr3_nt: TGTGCCAGCTCACCAATGACCGCAACTAATGAAAAACTGTTTTTT
cdr3_aa: CASSPMTATNEKLFF